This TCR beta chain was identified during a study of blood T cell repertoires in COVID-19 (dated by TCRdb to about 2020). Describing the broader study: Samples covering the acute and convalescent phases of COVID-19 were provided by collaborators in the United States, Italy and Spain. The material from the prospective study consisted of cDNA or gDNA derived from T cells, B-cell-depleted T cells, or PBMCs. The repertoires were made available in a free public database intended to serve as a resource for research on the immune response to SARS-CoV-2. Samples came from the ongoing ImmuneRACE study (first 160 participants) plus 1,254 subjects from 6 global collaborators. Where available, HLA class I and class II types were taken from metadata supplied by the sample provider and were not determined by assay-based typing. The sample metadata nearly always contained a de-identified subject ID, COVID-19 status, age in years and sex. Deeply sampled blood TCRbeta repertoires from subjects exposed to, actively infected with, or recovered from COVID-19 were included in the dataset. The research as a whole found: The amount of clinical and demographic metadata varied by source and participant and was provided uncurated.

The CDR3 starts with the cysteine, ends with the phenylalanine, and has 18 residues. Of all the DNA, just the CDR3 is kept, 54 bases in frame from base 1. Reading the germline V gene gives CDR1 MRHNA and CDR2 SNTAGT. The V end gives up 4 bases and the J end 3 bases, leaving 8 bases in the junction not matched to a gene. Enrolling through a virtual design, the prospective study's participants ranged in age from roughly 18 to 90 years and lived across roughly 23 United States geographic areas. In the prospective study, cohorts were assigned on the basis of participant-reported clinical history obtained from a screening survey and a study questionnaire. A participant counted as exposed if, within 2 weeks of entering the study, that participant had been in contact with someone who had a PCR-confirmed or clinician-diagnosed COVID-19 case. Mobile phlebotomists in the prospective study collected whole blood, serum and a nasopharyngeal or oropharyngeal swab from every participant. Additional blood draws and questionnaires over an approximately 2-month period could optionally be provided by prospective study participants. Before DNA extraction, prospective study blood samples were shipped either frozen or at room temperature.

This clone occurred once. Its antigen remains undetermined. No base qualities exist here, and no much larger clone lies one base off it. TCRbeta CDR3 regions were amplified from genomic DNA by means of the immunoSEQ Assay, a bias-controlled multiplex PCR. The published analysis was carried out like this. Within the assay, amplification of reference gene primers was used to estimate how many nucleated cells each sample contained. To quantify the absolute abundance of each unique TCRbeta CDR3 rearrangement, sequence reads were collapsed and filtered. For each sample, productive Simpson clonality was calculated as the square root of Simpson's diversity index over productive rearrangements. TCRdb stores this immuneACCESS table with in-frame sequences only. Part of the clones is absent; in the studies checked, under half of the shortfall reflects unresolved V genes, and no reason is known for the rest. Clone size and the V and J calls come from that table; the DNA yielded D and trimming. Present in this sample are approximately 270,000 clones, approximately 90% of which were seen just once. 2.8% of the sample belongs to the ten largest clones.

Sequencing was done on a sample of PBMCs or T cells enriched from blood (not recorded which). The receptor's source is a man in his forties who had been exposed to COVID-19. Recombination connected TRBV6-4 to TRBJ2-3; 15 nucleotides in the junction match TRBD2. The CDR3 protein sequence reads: CASSASGLAGGRTDTQYF. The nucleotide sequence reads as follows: TGTGCCAGCAGTGCCTCCGGACTAGCGGGAGGGAGGACAGATACGCAGTATTTT.